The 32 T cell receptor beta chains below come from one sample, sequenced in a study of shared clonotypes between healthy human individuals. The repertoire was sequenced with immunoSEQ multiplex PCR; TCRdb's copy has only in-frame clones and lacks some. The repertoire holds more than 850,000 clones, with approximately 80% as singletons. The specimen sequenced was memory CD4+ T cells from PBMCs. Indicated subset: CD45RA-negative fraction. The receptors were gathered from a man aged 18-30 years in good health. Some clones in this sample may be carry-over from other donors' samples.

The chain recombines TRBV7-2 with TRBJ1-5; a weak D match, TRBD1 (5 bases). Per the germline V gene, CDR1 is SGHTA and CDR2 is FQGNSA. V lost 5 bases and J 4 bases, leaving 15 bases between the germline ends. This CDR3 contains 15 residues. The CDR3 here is CASSRGDAENQPQHF. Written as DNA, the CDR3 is TGTGCCAGCAGCCGAGGGGACGCAGAGAATCAGCCCCAGCATTTT.

This CDR3 is CASSSDRGNYGYTF. CDR3 sequence (DNA): TGTGCCAGCAGTTCAGACAGGGGAAACTATGGCTACACCTTC. This chain joins TRBV27 and TRBJ1-2; 8 bases fit TRBD1. The ends lost 4 bases at V and 2 bases at J; junction bases unmatched: 3. The CDR3 loop spans 14 amino acids. Looked up from germline, CDR1 is MNHEY and CDR2 is SMNVEV (reference sequence).

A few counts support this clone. This CDR3 is CASSLFDRGTEAFF. For the CDR3, the DNA is TGTGCCAGCAGCTTATTCGACAGGGGCACTGAAGCTTTCTTT. This chain connects TRBV7-9 to TRBJ1-1, with 8 bases identical to TRBD1. The CDR3 is made up of 14 amino acids. Trimming took 2 bases from V and 4 from J; bases not matched to a gene: 3. Germline V gene data show CDR1 as SEHNR and CDR2 as FQNEAQ (reference sequence).

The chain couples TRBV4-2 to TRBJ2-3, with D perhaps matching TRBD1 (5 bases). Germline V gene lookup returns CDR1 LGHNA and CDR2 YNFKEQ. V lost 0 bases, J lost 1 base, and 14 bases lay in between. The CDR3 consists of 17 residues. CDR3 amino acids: CASSQDLGQWGTDTQYF. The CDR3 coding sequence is TGTGCCAGCAGCCAAGATCTGGGGCAGTGGGGCACAGATACGCAGTATTTT.

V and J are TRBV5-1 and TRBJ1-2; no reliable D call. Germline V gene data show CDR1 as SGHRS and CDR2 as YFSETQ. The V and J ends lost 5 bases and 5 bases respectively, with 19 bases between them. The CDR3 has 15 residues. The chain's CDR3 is CASSPEGDSKYGYTF. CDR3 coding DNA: TGCGCCAGCAGTCCCGAAGGAGATTCCAAATATGGCTACACCTTC. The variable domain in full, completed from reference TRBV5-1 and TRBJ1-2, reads KAGVTQTPRYLIKTRGQQVTLSCSPISGHRSVSWYQQTPGQGLQFLFEYFSETQRNKGNFPGRFSGRQFSNSRSEMNVSTLELGDSALYLCASSPEGDSKYGYTFGSGTRLTVV.

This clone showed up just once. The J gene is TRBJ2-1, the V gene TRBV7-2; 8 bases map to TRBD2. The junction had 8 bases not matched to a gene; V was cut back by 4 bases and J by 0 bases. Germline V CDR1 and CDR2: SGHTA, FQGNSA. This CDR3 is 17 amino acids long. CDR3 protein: CASSSGWSGSSYNEQFF. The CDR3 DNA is TGTGCCAGCAGCTCCGGATGGAGCGGGAGCTCCTACAATGAGCAGTTCTTC.

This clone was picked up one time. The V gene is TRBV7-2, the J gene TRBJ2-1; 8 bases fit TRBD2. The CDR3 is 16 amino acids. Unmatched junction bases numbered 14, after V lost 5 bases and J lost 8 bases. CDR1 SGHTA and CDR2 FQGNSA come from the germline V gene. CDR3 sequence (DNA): TGTGCCAGCAGCGCACGGAGCGGGAGTGTTAGGGATGAGCAGTTCTTC. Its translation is CASSARSGSVRDEQFF.

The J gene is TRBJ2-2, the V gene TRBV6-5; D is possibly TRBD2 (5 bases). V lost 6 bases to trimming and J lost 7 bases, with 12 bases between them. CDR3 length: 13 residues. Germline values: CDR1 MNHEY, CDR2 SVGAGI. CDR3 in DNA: TGTGCCAGCAGGACGAGGGTAGGCGGGGAGCTGTTTTTT. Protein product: CASRTRVGGELFF.

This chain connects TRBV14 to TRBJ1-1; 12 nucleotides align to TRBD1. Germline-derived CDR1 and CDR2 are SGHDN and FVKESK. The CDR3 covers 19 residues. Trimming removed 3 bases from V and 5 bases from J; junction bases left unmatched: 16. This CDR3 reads CASSHILAGQGAGWTEAFF. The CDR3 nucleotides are TGTGCCAGCAGCCACATCCTTGCGGGACAGGGGGCAGGTTGGACTGAAGCTTTCTTT.

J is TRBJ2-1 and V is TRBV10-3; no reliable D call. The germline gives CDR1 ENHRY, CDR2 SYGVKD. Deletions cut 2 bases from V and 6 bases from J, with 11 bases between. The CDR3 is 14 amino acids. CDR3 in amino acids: CAISELSPVNEQFF. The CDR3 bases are TGTGCCATCAGTGAGCTCAGCCCCGTCAATGAGCAGTTCTTC.

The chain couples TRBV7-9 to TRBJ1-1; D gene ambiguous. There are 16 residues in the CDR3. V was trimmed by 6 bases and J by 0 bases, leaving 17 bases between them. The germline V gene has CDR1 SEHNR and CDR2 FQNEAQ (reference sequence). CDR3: CASSPFPSTVNTEAFF. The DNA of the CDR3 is TGTGCCAGCAGTCCGTTCCCAAGCACAGTGAACACTGAAGCTTTCTTT.

CDR3 residues: CASLRGLYTGELFF. The DNA of the CDR3 is TGTGCCAGCCTCCGTGGGCTTTACACCGGGGAGCTGTTTTTT. V is TRBV5-8 and J is TRBJ2-2; D is unresolved. This CDR3 region has 14 residues. CDR1 and CDR2 (germline): SGHTS, YDEGEE. V shed 7 bases and J shed 3 bases, with 13 bases lying between them.

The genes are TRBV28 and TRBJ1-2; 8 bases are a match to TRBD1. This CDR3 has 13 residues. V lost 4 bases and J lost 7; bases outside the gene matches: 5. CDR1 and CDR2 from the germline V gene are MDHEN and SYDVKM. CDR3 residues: CASSSGGISGYTF. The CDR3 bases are TGTGCCAGCAGTTCAGGGGGCATAAGTGGCTACACCTTC.

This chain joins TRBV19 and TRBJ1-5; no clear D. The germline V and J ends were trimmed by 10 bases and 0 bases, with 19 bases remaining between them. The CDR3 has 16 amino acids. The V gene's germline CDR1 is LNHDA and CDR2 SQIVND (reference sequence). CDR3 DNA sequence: TGTGCCACCCTCCCGAGTGGCGGATTTAGCAATCAGCCCCAGCATTTT. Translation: CATLPSGGFSNQPQHF.

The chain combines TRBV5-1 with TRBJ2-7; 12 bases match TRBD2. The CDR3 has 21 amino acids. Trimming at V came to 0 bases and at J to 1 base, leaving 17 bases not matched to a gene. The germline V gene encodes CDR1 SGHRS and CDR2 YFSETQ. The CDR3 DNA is TGCGCCAGCAGCTTGGGTAGGGTATCTGCTAGCGGGAGGGCGAAGTCCTACGAGCAGTACTTC. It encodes CASSLGRVSASGRAKSYEQYF.

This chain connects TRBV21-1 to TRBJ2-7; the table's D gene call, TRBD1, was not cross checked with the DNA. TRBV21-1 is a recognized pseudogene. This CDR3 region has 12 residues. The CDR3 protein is CKPGQGDYEQYF. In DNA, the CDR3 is TGCAAACCGGGACAGGGAGACTACGAGCAGTACTTC.

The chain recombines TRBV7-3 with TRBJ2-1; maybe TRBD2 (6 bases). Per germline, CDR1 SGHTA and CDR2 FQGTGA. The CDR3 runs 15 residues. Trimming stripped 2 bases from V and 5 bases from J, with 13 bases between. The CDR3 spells CASSLGPAGNNEQFF. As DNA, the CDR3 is TGTGCCAGCAGCTTAGGGCCCGCGGGGAACAATGAGCAGTTCTTC. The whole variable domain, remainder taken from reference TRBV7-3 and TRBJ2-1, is GAGVSQTPSNKVTEKGKYVELRCDPISGHTALYWYRQSLGQGPEFLIYFQGTGAADDSGLPNDRFFAVRPEGSVSTLKIQRTERGDSAVYLCASSLGPAGNNEQFFGPGTRLTVL.

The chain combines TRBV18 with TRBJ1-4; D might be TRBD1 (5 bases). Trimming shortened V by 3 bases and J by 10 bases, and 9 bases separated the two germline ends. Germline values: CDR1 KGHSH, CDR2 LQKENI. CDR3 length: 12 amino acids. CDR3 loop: CASSPGDGKLFF. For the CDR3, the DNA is TGTGCCAGCTCACCGGGGGACGGAAAACTGTTTTTT.

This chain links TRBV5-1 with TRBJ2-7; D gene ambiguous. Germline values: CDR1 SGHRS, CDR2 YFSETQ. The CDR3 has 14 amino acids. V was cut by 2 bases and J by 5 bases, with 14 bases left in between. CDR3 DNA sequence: TGCGCCAGCAGCTTAGGCCCCCGCGACAACGAGCAGTACTTC. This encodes CASSLGPRDNEQYF.

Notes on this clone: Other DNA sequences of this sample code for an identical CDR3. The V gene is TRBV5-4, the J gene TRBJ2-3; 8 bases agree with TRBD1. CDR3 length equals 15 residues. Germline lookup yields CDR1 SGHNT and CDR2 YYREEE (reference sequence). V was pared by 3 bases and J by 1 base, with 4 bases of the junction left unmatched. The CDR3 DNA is TGTGCCAGCAGCTCAACAGGGGGTGGCACAGATACGCAGTATTTT. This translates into CASSSTGGGTDTQYF.

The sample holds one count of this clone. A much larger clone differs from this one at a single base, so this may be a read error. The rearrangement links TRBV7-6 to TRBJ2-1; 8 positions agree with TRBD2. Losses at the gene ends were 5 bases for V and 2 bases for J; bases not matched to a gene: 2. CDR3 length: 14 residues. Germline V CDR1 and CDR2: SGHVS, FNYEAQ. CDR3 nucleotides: TGTGCCAGCAGCAGTAGCGGGGCCTACAATGAGCAGTTCTTC. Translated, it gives CASSSSGAYNEQFF. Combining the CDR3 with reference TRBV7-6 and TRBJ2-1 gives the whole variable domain GAGVSQSPRYKVTKRGQDVALRCDPISGHVSLYWYRQALGQGPEFLTYFNYEAQQDKSGLPNDRFSAERPEGSISTLTIQRTEQRDSAMYRCASSSSGAYNEQFFGPGTRLTVL.

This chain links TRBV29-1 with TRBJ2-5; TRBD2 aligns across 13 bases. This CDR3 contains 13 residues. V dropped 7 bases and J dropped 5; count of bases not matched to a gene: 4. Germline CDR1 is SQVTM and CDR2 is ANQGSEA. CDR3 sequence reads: CSAPTSGGETQYF. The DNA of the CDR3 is TGCAGCGCCCCGACTAGCGGGGGGGAGACCCAGTACTTC.

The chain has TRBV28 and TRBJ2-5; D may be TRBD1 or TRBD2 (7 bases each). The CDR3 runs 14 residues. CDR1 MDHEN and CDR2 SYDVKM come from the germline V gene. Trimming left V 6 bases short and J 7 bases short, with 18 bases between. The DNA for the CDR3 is TGTGCCAGCAGGAAATTGACAGGGAGGGGGACCCAGTACTTC. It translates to CASRKLTGRGTQYF.

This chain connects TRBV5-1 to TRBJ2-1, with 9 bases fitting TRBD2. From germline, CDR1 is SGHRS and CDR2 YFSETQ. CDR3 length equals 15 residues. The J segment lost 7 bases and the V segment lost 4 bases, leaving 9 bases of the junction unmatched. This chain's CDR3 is CASSLGGLAGNEQFF. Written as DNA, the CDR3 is TGCGCCAGCAGCCTTGGGGGACTAGCAGGTAATGAGCAGTTCTTC. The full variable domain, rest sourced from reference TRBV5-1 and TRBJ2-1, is KAGVTQTPRYLIKTRGQQVTLSCSPISGHRSVSWYQQTPGQGLQFLFEYFSETQRNKGNFPGRFSGRQFSNSRSEMNVSTLELGDSALYLCASSLGGLAGNEQFFGPGTRLTVL.

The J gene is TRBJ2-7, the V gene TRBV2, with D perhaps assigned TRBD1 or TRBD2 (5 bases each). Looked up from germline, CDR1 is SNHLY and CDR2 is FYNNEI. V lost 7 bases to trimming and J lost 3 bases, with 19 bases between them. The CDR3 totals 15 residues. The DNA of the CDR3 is TGTGCCAGCAAAAGGGGAGCAGCCCTGGACTACGAGCAGTACTTC. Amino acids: CASKRGAALDYEQYF.

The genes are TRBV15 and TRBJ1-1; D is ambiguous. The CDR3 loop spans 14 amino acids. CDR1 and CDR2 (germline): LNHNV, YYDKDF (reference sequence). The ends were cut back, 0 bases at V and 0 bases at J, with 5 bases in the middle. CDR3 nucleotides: TGTGCCACCAGCAGAGATGCGATGAACACTGAAGCTTTCTTT. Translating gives CATSRDAMNTEAFF.

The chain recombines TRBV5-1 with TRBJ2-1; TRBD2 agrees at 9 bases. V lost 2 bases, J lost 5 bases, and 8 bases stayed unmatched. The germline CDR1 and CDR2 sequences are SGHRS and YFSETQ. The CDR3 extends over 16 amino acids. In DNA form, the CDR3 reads TGCGCCAGCAGCTTTATGTTAGCGGGAGTTGACAATGAGCAGTTCTTC. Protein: CASSFMLAGVDNEQFF. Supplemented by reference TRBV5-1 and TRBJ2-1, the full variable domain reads KAGVTQTPRYLIKTRGQQVTLSCSPISGHRSVSWYQQTPGQGLQFLFEYFSETQRNKGNFPGRFSGRQFSNSRSEMNVSTLELGDSALYLCASSFMLAGVDNEQFFGPGTRLTVL.

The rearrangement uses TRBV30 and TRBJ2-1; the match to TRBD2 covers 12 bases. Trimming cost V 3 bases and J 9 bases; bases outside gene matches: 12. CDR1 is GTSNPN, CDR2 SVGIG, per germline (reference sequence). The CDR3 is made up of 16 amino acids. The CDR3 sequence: CAWSALKGLAGSEQFF. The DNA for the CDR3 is TGTGCCTGGAGCGCCCTGAAAGGACTAGCGGGAAGTGAGCAGTTCTTC.

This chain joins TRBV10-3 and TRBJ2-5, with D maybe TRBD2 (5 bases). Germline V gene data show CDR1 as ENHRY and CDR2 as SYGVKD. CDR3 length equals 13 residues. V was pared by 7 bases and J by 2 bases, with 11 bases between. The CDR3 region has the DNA TGTGCCATCAAGTTGTCGGGGCAAGAGACCCAGTACTTC. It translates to CAIKLSGQETQYF.

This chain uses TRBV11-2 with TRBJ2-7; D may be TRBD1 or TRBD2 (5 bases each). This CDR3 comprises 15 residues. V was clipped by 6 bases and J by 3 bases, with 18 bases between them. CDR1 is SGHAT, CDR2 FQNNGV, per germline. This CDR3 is CASRKPGTADYEQYF. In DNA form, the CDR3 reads TGTGCCAGCAGAAAGCCGGGGACGGCGGACTACGAGCAGTACTTC.

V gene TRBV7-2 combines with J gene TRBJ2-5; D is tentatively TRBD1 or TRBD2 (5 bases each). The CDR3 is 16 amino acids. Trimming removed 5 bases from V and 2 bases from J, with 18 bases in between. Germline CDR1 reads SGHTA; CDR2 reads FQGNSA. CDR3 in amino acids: CASSKRTRGPQETQYF. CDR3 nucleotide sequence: TGTGCCAGCAGCAAGCGGACGAGGGGACCACAAGAGACCCAGTACTTC.

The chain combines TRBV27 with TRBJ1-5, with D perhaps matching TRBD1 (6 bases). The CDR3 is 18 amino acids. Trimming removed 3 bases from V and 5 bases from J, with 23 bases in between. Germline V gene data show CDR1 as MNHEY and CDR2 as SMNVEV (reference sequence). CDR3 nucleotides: TGTGCCAGCAGTTTTCGGGGGCGCAGGGGATATGGAGATCAGCCCCAGCATTTT. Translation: CASSFRGRRGYGDQPQHF.